The 20 T cell receptor beta chains presented below share a single source sample, sequenced in a study of shared clonotypes between healthy human individuals. Method: immunoSEQ multiplex PCR; TCRdb's copy keeps in-frame clones and lacks some. The sample shows some 2,100,000 clones, almost 96% of them seen only once. Sequences were obtained from naive CD4+ T cells sorted from blood. Subset specified: CD45RA+ positively selected. These receptors all come from a man younger than 35 in good health.

CDR3 sequence: CASGFQSGRPYEQYF. The DNA for the CDR3 is TGTGCTAGTGGTTTTCAGAGCGGGAGACCCTACGAGCAGTACTTC. This rearrangement joins TRBV12-5 to TRBJ2-7; 8 nucleotides line up with TRBD2. This CDR3 contains 15 residues. Germline CDR1 and CDR2: LGHNT and FRNRAP. V lost 3 bases, J lost 2 bases, and 6 bases stayed unmatched.

The chain has TRBV6-6 and TRBJ1-5; tentative D call: TRBD1 (6 bases). Trimming took off 5 bases at V and 7 bases at J, with 12 bases between the two ends. The germline gives CDR1 MNHNY, CDR2 SVGAGI (reference sequence). The CDR3 runs to 13 residues. CDR3 residues: CASSAGVRQPQHF. The CDR3 DNA follows: TGTGCCAGCAGTGCAGGGGTTCGGCAGCCCCAGCATTTT.

CDR3 protein: CASSLEWGPTYEQYF. The CDR3 DNA reads TGTGCCAGCAGCTTGGAGTGGGGGCCTACCTACGAGCAGTACTTC. This rearrangement joins TRBV5-4 to TRBJ2-7, with D perhaps TRBD1 (6 bases). Trimming removed 0 bases from V and 2 bases from J, with 12 bases in between. CDR3 size: 15 residues. Per the germline V gene, CDR1 is SGHNT and CDR2 is YYREEE (reference sequence).

V gene TRBV2 combines with J gene TRBJ2-1, with 9 bases that match TRBD2. Trimming removed 8 bases from V and 7 bases from J; junction bases left unmatched: 9. This CDR3 contains 14 residues. Germline-derived CDR1 and CDR2 are SNHLY and FYNNEI. Here the CDR3 reads CASSLRREGNEQFF. CDR3 nucleotide sequence: TGTGCCAGCTCTCTTAGGCGGGAGGGGAATGAGCAGTTCTTC.

This chain uses TRBV6-5 with TRBJ1-2; D remains ambiguous. This CDR3 comprises 14 residues. The germline CDR1 and CDR2 sequences are MNHEY and SVGAGI. Trimming shortened V by 5 bases and J by 0 bases, and 10 bases separated the two germline ends. Written as DNA, the CDR3 is TGTGCCAGCAGTAACTTGCCAGCTAACTATGGCTACACCTTC. It specifies CASSNLPANYGYTF.

The chain recombines TRBV18 with TRBJ2-1, with unresolved D. The CDR3 contains 15 residues. The V gene's germline CDR1 is KGHSH and CDR2 LQKENI. Trimming removed 1 base at V and 7 bases at J, with 14 bases between. The CDR3 DNA reads as TGTGCCAGCTCACCACAACAAGGAGTTACGAATGAGCAGTTCTTC. It translates to CASSPQQGVTNEQFF. The whole variable domain, filled in from reference TRBV18 and TRBJ2-1, reads NAGVMQNPRHLVRRRGQEARLRCSPMKGHSHVYWYRQLPEEGLKFMVYLQKENIIDESGMPKERFSAEFPKEGPSILRIQQVVRGDSAAYFCASSPQQGVTNEQFFGPGTRLTVL.

This clone has a single count. V and J are TRBV5-1 and TRBJ2-5; TRBD2 matches at 10 bases. Germline CDR1 is SGHRS and CDR2 is YFSETQ. The V segment lost 3 bases and the J segment 5 bases; nucleotides outside the gene matches: 13. The CDR3 is 17 residues long. CDR3 amino acids: CASSYGPLAGVRETQYF. The DNA of the CDR3 is TGCGCCAGCAGCTACGGTCCGCTAGCGGGGGTCCGGGAGACCCAGTACTTC.

A note on this clone: Different DNA sequences within this sample yield the same CDR3. The rearrangement uses TRBV20-1 and TRBJ1-2, with D uncertain. The V end lost 6 bases, the J end lost 7 bases, and 9 bases lay between the germline ends. The CDR3 runs to 10 residues. Germline-derived CDR1 and CDR2 are DFQATT and SNEGSKA (reference sequence). The CDR3 DNA sequence: TGCAGTGCCTCGAATGGTGGCTACACCTTC. This encodes CSASNGGYTF.

The chain couples TRBV7-8 to TRBJ1-2; 9 bases are a match to TRBD1. Germline lookup yields CDR1 SGHVS and CDR2 FQNEAQ. This CDR3 contains 15 residues. J gave up 0 bases and V 5 bases, and 4 bases lay outside the gene matches. The chain's CDR3 is CASSPRTGANYGYTF. The CDR3 nucleotides are TGTGCCAGCAGCCCAAGGACAGGGGCTAACTATGGCTACACCTTC.

The chain recombines TRBV29-1 with TRBJ1-4; D is unclear. V lost 5 bases, J lost 7 bases, and 14 bases lay in between. This CDR3 spans 13 amino acids. Germline CDR1 is SQVTM and CDR2 is ANQGSEA. The CDR3 sequence: CSVCVGSGEKLFF. The CDR3 DNA reads as TGCAGCGTTTGCGTGGGTTCGGGTGAAAAACTGTTTTTT.

The V call is TRBV2, the J call TRBJ2-3; D could derive from TRBD1 or TRBD2 (6 bases each). Germline assignment: CDR1 SNHLY and CDR2 FYNNEI. This CDR3 region has 15 residues. Deletions cut 6 bases from V and 1 base from J, with 14 bases between. Here the CDR3 DNA reads TGTGCCAGCAGGGGGGGCCCCCGCGGCACAGATACGCAGTATTTT. It yields the protein CASRGGPRGTDTQYF.

The chain joins TRBV30 to TRBJ2-1; 13 bases are a match to TRBD2. Trimming removed 4 bases from V and 10 bases from J; junction bases left unmatched: 7. CDR1 is GTSNPN and CDR2 is SVGIG in the germline V gene (reference sequence). The CDR3 has 14 residues. The CDR3 region has the DNA TGTGCCTGGACAACACTAGCGGGAGGGATCGAGCAGTTCTTC. Its protein is CAWTTLAGGIEQFF.

The V and J genes are TRBV27 and TRBJ1-5, with unresolved D. V lost 5 bases and J lost 6, with 17 bases in between. The CDR3 contains 15 residues. Germline CDR1 reads MNHEY; CDR2 reads SMNVEV (reference sequence). CDR3 region: CASSPPSKKSQPQHF. In nucleotides, the CDR3 is TGTGCCAGCAGTCCTCCCTCTAAAAAGAGTCAGCCCCAGCATTTT.

The rearrangement uses TRBV10-3 and TRBJ2-2, with D possibly TRBD1 on 5 matching bases. CDR1 ENHRY and CDR2 SYGVKD come from the germline V gene. Trimming took off 0 bases at V and 1 base at J, with 9 bases between the two ends. This CDR3 spans 16 amino acids. In DNA form, the CDR3 reads TGTGCCATCAGTGAGTCTTGGCAGGGGAACACCGGGGAGCTGTTTTTT. Its protein product is CAISESWQGNTGELFF.

Notes on this clone: The sample carries other DNA sequences with the same CDR3. The V call is TRBV7-9, the J call TRBJ1-6; tentative D call: TRBD1 (6 bases). Germline V gene lookup returns CDR1 SEHNR and CDR2 FQNEAQ (reference sequence). V lost 0 bases to trimming and J lost 7 bases, with 7 bases between them. The CDR3 extends over 14 amino acids. CDR3 sequence reads: CASSLAQGNSPLHF. CDR3 nucleotides: TGTGCCAGCAGCTTAGCACAGGGAAATTCACCCCTCCACTTT.

The CDR3 here is CASSLGPWGTDTQYF. For the CDR3, the DNA is TGTGCCAGCAGCTTGGGGCCGTGGGGCACAGATACGCAGTATTTT. This sequence joins TRBV7-8 and TRBJ2-3, with D possibly TRBD1 on 5 matching bases. CDR1 is SGHVS, CDR2 FQNEAQ, per germline. V lost 3 bases and J 1 base, leaving 11 bases between the germline ends. The CDR3 runs 15 residues. The full variable domain, its missing parts supplied by reference TRBV7-8 and TRBJ2-3, is GAGVSQSPRYKVAKRGQDVALRCDPISGHVSLFWYQQALGQGPEFLTYFQNEAQLDKSGLPSDRFFAERPEGSVSTLKIQRTQQEDSAVYLCASSLGPWGTDTQYFGPGTRLTVL.

The chain joins TRBV6-5 to TRBJ1-2, with 9 bases identical to TRBD1. The CDR3 loop spans 12 amino acids. Germline lookup yields CDR1 MNHEY and CDR2 SVGAGI. V trimming: 11 bases; J trimming: 7 bases; junction bases outside the gene matches: 8. This chain's CDR3 is CAVHRGLVGYTF. CDR3 bases: TGTGCCGTGCACAGGGGGCTGGTTGGCTACACCTTC.

This chain uses TRBV18 with TRBJ1-1; 7 bases match TRBD1. The CDR3 is made up of 15 amino acids. CDR1 and CDR2 (germline): KGHSH, LQKENI. Trimming at V came to 4 bases and at J to 2 bases, leaving 7 bases not matched to a gene. The CDR3 loop reads CASSLHTGENTEAFF. CDR3 DNA sequence: TGTGCCAGCTCACTCCATACAGGGGAAAACACTGAAGCTTTCTTT.

This rearrangement joins TRBV5-1 to TRBJ1-4; D unresolved. The CDR3 sequence is 17 residues long. CDR1 is SGHRS and CDR2 is YFSETQ in the germline V gene. Trimming cost V 2 bases and J 5 bases, with 19 bases left between them. DNA of the CDR3: TGCGCCAGCAGCTTAGGTGACACAATGCAGTACAATGAAAAACTGTTTTTT. As protein: CASSLGDTMQYNEKLFF.

V gene TRBV21-1 combines with J gene TRBJ1-1; no check of the table's D call, TRBD1, against the DNA was made. TRBV21-1 is a listed pseudogene. This CDR3 comprises 15 residues. The CDR3 DNA sequence: TGTGCCAGCAGCTCCCCTGCACAGAAGAACACTGAAGCTTTCTTT. This sequence encodes CASSSPAQKNTEAFF.